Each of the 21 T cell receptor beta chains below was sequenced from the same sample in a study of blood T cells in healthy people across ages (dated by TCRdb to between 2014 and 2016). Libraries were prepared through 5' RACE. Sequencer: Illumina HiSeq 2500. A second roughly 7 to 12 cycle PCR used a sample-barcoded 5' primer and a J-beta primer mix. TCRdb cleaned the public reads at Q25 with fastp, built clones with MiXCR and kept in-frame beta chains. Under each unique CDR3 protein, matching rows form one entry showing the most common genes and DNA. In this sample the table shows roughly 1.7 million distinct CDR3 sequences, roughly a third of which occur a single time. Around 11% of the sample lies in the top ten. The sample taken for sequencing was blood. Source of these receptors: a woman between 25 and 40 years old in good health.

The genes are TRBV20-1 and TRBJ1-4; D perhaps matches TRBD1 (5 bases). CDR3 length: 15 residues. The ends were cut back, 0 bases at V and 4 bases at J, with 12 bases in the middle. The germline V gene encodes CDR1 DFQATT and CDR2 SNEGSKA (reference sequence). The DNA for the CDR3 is TGCAGTGCTAGAGATGGAAGGCAGGGTAATGAAAAACTGTTTTTT. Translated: CSARDGRQGNEKLFF.

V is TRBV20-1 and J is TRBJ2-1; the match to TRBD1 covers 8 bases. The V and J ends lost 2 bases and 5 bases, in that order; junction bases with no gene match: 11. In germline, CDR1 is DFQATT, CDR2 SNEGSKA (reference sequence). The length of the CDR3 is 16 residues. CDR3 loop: CSARLLWDRINNEQFF. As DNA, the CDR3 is TGCAGTGCTAGACTCCTTTGGGACAGGATAAACAATGAGCAGTTCTTC.

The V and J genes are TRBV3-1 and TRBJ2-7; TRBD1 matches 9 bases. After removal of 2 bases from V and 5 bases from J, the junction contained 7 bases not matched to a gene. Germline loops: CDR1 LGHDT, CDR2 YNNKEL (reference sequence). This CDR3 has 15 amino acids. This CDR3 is CASSQRDRDIDEQYF. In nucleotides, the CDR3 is TGTGCCAGCAGCCAAAGGGACAGGGACATTGACGAGCAGTACTTC.

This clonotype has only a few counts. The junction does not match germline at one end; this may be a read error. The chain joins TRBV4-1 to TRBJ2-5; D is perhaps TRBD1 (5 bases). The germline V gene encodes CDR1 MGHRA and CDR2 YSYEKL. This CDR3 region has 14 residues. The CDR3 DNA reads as TGCGCCGGCAGCCCGAGGCAGGGCCAAGAGACCCAGTACTTC. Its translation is CAGSPRQGQETQYF.

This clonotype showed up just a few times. The DNA for the CDR3 is TGTGCCAGCAGTTTTCGCCGGGGTGCGAGGTCCTACAATGAGCAGTTCTTC. The encoded protein is CASSFRRGARSYNEQFF. The gene calls are TRBV3-1 and TRBJ2-1; weak D call: TRBD2 (5 bases). The ends were cut back, 6 bases at V and 1 base at J, with 19 bases in the middle. The CDR3 spans 17 residues. Looked up from germline, CDR1 is LGHDT and CDR2 is YNNKEL (reference sequence).

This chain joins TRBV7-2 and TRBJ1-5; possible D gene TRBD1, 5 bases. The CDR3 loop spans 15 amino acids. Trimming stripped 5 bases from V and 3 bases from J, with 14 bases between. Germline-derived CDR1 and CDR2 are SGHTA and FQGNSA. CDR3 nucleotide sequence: TGTGCCAGCAGCCCCGGAGGGGCTTTCAATCAGCCCCAGCATTTT. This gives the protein CASSPGGAFNQPQHF.

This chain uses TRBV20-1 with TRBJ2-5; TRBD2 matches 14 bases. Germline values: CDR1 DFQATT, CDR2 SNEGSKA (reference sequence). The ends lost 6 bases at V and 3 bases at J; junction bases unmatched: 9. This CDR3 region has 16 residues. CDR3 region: CSARLAGGFLEETQYF. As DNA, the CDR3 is TGCAGTGCGAGACTAGCGGGGGGGTTTTTGGAAGAGACCCAGTACTTC.

The DNA of the CDR3 is TGCGCCAGCAGCTTGGGTGCCGCAGGGGCCCTCTACAATGAGCAGTTCTTC. Translating gives CASSLGAAGALYNEQFF. This chain connects TRBV5-1 to TRBJ2-1; D may be TRBD1 (6 bases). The V gene lost 0 bases and the J gene lost 3 bases, with 16 bases spanning the gap. This CDR3 spans 17 amino acids. Germline CDR1 and CDR2: SGHRS and YFSETQ.

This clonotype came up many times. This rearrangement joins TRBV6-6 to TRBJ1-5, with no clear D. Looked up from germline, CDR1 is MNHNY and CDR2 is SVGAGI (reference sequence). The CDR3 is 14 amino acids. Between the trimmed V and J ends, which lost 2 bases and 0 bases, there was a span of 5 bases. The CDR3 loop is CASSYRDSNQPQHF. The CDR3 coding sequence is TGTGCCAGCAGTTACAGGGATAGCAATCAGCCCCAGCATTTT.

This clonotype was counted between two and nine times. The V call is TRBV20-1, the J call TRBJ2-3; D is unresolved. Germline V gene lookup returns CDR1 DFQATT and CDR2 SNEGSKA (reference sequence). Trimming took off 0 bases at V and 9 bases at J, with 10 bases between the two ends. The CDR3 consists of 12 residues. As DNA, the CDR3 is TGCAGTGCTAGAGATCGGTCGAGAACGCAGTATTTT. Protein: CSARDRSRTQYF.

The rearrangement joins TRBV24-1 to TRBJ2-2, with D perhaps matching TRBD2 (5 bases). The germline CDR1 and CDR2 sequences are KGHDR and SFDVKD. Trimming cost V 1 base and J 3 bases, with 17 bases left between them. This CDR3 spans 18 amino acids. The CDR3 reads CATSDLGPRRDDTGELFF. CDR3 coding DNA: TGTGCCACCAGTGATTTAGGCCCAAGACGGGATGACACCGGGGAGCTGTTTTTT.

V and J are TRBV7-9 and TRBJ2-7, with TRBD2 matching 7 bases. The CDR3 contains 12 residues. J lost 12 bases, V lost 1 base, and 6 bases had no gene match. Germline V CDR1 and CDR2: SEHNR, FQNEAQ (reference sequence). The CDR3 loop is CASSLGGRDLYF. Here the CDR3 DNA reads TGTGCCAGCAGCTTAGGCGGGAGAGATCTGTACTTC.

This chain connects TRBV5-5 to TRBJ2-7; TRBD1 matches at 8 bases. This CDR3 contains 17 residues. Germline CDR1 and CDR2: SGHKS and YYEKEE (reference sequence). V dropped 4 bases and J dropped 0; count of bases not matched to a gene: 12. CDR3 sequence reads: CASSQLPGQAISYEQYF. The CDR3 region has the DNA TGTGCCAGCAGCCAACTCCCGGGACAGGCTATCTCCTACGAGCAGTACTTC.

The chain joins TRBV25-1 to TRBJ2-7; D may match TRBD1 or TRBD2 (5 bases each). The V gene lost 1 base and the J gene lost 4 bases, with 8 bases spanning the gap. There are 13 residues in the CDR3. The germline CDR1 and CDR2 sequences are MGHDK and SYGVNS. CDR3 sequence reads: CASSELGEYEQYF. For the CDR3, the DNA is TGTGCCAGCAGTGAATTGGGGGAATACGAGCAGTACTTC.

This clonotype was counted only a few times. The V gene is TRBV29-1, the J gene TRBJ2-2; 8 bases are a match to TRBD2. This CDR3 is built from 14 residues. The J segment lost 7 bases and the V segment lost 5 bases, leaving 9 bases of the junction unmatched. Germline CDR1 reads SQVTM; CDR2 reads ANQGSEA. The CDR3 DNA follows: TGCAGCGTTTCGCGGGGGGCCAGGGGCGGGGAGCTGTTTTTT. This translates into CSVSRGARGGELFF.

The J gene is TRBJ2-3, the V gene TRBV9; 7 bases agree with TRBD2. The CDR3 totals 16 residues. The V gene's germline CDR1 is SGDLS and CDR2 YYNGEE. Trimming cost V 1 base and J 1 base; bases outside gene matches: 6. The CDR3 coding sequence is TGTGCCAGCAGCGTAAGGAGCGGGAAGGGCACAGATACGCAGTATTTT. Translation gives CASSVRSGKGTDTQYF.

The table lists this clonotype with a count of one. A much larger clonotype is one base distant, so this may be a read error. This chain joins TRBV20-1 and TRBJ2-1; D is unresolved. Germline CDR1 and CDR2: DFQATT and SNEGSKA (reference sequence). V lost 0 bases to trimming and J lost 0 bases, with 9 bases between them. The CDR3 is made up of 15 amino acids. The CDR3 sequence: CSARDLSGSYNEQFF. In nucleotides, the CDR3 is TGCAGTGCTAGAGATCTATCGGGCTCCTACAATGAGCAGTTCTTC.

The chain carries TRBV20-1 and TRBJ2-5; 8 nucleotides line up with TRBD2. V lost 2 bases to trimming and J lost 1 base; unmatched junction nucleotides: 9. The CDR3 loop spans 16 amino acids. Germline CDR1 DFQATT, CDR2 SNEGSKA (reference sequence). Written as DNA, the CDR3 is TGCAGTGCTAGAAGTATGTTAGCGGGGTTCCAAGAGACCCAGTACTTC. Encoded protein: CSARSMLAGFQETQYF.

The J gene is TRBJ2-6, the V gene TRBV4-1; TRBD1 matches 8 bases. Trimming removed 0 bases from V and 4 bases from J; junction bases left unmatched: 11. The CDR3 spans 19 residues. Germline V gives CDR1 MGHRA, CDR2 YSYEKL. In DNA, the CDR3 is TGCGCCAGCAGCCAAGATAGTCAACAGGGGGTGCGAGGGGCCAACGTCCTGACTTTC. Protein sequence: CASSQDSQQGVRGANVLTF.

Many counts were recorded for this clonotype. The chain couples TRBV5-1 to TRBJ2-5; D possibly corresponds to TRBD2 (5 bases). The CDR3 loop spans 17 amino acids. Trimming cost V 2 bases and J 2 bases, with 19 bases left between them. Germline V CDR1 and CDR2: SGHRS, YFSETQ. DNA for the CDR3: TGCGCCAGCAGCTTACCCCCTAGTATACTAGTGCAAGAGACCCAGTACTTC. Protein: CASSLPPSILVQETQYF.

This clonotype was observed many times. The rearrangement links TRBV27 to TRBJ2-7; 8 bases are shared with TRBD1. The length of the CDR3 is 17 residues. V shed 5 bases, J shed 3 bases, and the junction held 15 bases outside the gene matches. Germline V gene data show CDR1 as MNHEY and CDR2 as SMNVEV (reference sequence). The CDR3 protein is CASSHLTGTGSNYEQYF. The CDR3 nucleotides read TGTGCCAGCAGTCACCTAACCGGGACAGGTTCAAACTACGAGCAGTACTTC.